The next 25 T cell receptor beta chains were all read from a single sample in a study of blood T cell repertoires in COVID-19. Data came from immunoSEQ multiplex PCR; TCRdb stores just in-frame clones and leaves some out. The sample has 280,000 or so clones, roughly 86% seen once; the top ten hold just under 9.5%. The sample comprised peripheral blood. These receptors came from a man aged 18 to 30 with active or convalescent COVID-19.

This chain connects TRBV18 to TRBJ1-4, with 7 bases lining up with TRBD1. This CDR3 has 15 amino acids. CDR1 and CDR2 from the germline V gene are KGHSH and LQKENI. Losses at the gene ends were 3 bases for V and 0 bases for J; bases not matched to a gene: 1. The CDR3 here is CASSPDRATNEKLFF. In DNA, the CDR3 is TGTGCCAGCTCACCCGACAGGGCAACTAATGAAAAACTGTTTTTT.

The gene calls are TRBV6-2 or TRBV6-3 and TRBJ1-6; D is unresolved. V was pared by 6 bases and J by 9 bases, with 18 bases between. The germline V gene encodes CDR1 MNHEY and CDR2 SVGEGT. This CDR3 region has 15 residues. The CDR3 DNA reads TGTGCCAGCAGCCGTCAGGATGTAAGGATTTCACCCCTCCACTTT. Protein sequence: CASSRQDVRISPLHF.

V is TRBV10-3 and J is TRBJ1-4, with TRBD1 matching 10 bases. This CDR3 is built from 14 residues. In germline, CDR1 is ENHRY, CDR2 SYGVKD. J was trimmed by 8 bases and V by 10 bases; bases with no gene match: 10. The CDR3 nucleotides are TGTGCCACCACGGCCGGGACAGGGGAGGAAAAACTGTTTTTT. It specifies CATTAGTGEEKLFF.

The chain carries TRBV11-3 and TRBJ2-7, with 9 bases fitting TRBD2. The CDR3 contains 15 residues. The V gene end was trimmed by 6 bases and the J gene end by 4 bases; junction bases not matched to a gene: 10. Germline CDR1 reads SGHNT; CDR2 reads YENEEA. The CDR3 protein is CASRLGSGGPYEQYF. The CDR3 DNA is TGTGCCAGCAGATTGGGGAGCGGGGGGCCGTACGAGCAGTACTTC.

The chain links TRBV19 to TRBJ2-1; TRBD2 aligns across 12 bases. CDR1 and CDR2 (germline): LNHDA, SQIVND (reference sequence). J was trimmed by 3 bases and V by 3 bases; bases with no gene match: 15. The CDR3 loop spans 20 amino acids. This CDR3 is CASSIRLAGGPISSYNEQFF. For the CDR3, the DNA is TGTGCCAGTAGTATTCGTCTAGCGGGGGGGCCGATTTCAAGCTACAATGAGCAGTTCTTC.

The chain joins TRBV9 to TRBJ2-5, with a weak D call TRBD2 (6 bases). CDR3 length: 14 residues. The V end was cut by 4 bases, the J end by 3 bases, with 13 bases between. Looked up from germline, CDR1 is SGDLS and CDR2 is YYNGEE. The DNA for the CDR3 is TGTGCCAGCAGCCCCGACGGCGGGGAAGAGACCCAGTACTTC. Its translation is CASSPDGGEETQYF.

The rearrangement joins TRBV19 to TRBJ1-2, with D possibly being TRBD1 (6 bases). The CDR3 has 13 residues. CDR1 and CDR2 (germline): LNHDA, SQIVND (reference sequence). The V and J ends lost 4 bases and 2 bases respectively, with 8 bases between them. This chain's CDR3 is CASSKTGNYGYTF. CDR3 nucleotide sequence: TGTGCCAGTAGTAAAACAGGGAACTATGGCTACACCTTC. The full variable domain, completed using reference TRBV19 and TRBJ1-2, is DGGITQSPKYLFRKEGQNVTLSCEQNLNHDAMYWYRQDPGQGLRLIYYSQIVNDFQKGDIAEGYSVSREKKESFPLTVTSAQKNPTAFYLCASSKTGNYGYTFGSGTRLTVV.

Here the CDR3 reads CASSQGHTEAFF. The CDR3 nucleotides read TGCGCCAGCAGCCAAGGGCATACTGAAGCTTTCTTT. V is TRBV4-3 and J is TRBJ1-1; D is unclear. Germline CDR1 reads LGHNA; CDR2 reads YSLEER. V lost 1 base to trimming and J lost 5 bases, with 5 bases between them. The CDR3 is 12 residues long.

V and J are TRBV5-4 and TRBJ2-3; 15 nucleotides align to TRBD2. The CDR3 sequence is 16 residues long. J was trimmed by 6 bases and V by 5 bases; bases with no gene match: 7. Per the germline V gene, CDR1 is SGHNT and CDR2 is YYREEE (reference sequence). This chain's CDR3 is CASRSGLAGGGDTQYF. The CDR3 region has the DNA TGTGCCAGCAGATCGGGACTAGCGGGGGGCGGGGATACGCAGTATTTT.

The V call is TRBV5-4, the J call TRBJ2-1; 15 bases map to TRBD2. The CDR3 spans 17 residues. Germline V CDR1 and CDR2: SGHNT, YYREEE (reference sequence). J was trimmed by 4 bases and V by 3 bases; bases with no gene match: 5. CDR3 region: CASSWGLAGGFYNEQFF. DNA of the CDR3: TGTGCCAGCAGCTGGGGACTAGCGGGGGGCTTTTACAATGAGCAGTTCTTC.

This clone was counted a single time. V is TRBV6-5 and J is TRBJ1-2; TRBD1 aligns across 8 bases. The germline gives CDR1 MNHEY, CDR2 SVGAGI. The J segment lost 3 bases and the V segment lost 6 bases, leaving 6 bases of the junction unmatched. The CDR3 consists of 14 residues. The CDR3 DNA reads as TGTGCCAGCAGAACCACGGGACAGGACTATGGCTACACCTTC. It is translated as CASRTTGQDYGYTF.

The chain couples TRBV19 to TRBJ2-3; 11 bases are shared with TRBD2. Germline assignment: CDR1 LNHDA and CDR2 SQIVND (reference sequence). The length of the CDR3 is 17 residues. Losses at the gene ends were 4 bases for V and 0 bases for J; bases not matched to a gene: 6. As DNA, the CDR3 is TGTGCCAGTAGTAGAACTAGCGGGGGCCCTAGCACAGATACGCAGTATTTT. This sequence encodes CASSRTSGGPSTDTQYF.

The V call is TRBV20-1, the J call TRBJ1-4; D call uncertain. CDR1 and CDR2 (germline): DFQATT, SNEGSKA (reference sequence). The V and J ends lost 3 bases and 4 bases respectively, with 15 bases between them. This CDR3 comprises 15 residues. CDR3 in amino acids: CSASGQTSSNEKLFF. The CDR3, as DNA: TGCAGTGCTAGTGGTCAGACATCAAGTAATGAAAAACTGTTTTTT.

The CDR3 region has the DNA TGTGCCAGCCCCCCCCGGGGACGGGAGGTCACTGAAGCTTTCTTT. Translation gives CASPPRGREVTEAFF. The V and J genes are TRBV21-1 and TRBJ1-1. TRBV21-1 is classified as a pseudogene. This CDR3 is built from 15 residues.

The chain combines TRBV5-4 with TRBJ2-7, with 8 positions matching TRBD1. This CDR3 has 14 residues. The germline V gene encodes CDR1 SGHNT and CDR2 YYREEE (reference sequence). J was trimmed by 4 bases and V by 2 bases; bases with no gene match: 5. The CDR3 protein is CASSFRTGQYEQYF. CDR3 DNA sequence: TGTGCCAGCAGCTTCAGGACAGGGCAGTACGAGCAGTACTTC.

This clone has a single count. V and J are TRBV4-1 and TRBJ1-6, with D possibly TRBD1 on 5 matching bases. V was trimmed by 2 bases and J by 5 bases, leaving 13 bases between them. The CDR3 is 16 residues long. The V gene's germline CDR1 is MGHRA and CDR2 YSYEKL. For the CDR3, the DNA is TGCGCCAGCAGCCAATTAGCAGGACAACATAATTCACCCCTCCACTTT. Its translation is CASSQLAGQHNSPLHF.

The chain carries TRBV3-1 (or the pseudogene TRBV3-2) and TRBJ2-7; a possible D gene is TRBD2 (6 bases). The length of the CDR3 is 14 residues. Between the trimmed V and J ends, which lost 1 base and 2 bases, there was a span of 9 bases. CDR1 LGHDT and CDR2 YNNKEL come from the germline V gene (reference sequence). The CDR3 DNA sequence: TGTGCCAGCAGCCAAGTACCGGGGGCCTACGAGCAGTACTTC. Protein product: CASSQVPGAYEQYF.

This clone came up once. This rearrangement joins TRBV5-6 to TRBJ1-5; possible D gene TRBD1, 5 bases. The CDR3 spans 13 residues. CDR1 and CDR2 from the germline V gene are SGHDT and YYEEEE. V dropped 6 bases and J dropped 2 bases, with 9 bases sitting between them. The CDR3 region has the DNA TGTGCCAGCACCCGGGGGGGCAATCAGCCCCAGCATTTT. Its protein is CASTRGGNQPQHF.

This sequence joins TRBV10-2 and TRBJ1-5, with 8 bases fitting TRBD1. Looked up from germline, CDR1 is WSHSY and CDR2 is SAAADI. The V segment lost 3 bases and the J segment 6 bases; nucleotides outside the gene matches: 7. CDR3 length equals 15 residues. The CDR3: CASSDYQGAAQPQHF. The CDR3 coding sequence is TGCGCCAGCAGTGATTACCAGGGGGCGGCTCAGCCCCAGCATTTT.

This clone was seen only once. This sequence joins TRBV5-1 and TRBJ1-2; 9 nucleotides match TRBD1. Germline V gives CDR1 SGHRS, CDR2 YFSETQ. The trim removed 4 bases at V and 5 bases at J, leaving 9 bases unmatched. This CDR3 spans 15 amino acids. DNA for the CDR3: TGCGCCAGCAGCCCTGGCTGGGGACAGGGTTATGGCTACACCTTC. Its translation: CASSPGWGQGYGYTF.

Written as DNA, the CDR3 is TGTGCCATCAGTACCGACAGAACAGATACGCAGTATTTT. It translates to CAISTDRTDTQYF. The chain links TRBV10-3 to TRBJ2-3, with D perhaps TRBD1 (5 bases). The CDR3 spans 13 residues. Germline CDR1 reads ENHRY; CDR2 reads SYGVKD. V lost 5 bases and J lost 3, with 9 bases in between.

CDR3 sequence reads: CASSLAQGDSYYGYTF. In DNA, the CDR3 is TGTGCCAGCAGCTTAGCACAGGGAGATTCTTACTATGGCTACACCTTC. The V gene is TRBV7-8, the J gene TRBJ1-2, with D possibly being TRBD1 (6 bases). The CDR3 runs to 16 residues. Looked up from germline, CDR1 is SGHVS and CDR2 is FQNEAQ. Trimming stripped 0 bases from V and 3 bases from J, with 14 bases between.

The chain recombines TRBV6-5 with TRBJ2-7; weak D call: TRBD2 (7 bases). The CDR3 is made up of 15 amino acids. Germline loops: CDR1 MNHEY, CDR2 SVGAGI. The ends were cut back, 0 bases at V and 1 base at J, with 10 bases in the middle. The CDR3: CASSYSRGPSYEQYF. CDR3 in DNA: TGTGCCAGCAGTTACTCGCGGGGGCCTTCCTACGAGCAGTACTTC.

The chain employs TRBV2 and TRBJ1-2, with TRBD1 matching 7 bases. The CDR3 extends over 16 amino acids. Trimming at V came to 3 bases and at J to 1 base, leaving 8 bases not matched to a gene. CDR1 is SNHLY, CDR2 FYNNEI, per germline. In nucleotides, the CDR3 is TGTGCCAGCAGTGAGCGGGGGGGACAGAGTAACTATGGCTACACCTTC. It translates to CASSERGGQSNYGYTF.

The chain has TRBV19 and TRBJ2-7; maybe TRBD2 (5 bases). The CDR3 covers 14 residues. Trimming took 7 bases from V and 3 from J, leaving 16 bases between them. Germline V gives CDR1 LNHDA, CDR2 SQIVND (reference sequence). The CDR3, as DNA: TGTGCCAGTACCGCCGGAGGTCAAAGCTACGAGCAGTACTTC. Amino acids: CASTAGGQSYEQYF.